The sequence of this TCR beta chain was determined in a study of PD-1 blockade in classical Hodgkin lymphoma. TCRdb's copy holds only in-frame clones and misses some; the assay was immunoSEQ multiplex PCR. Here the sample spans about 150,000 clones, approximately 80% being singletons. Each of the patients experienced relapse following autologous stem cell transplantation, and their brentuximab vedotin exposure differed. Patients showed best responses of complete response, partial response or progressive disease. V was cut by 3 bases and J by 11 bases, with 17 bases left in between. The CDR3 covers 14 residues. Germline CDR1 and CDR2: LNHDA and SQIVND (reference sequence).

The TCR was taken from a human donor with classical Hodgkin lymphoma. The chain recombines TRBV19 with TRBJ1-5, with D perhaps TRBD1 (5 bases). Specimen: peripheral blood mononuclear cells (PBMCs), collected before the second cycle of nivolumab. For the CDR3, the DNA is TGTGCCAGTAGTATCAGCCAGTCCGGGGGGGCCCAGCATTTT. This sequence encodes CASSISQSGGAQHF.